These 25 T cell receptor beta chains were all obtained from the same sample, sequenced in a study of early T cells in non-severe SARS-CoV-2 infection. Each CDR3 protein is one row after TCRdb ran MiXCR on the 5' RACE reads. Of 100,000 to 120,000 distinct CDR3 sequences listed, roughly 12% are singletons. Source: whole blood, taken at baseline. The receptors derive from an adult who was a healthcare worker with PCR-confirmed SARS-CoV-2 infection or an uninfected control (not recorded which).

The chain's CDR3 is CSVGGAGPEAFF. CDR3 DNA sequence: TGCAGTGTAGGGGGGGCTGGCCCTGAAGCTTTCTTT. This sequence joins TRBV20-1 and TRBJ1-1, with a weak D call TRBD1 (6 bases). The germline CDR1 and CDR2 sequences are DFQATT and SNEGSKA (reference sequence). V lost 7 bases and J 6 bases, leaving 15 bases between the germline ends. The CDR3 totals 12 residues.

The gene calls are TRBV24-1 and TRBJ1-1; tentative D call: TRBD1 (6 bases). The CDR3 length is 14 residues. Germline V CDR1 and CDR2: KGHDR, SFDVKD. Trimming shortened V by 10 bases and J by 4 bases, and 18 bases separated the two germline ends. CDR3 loop: CATAAGTSGTEAFF. The CDR3 region has the DNA TGTGCCACGGCCGCCGGGACATCGGGCACTGAAGCTTTCTTT.

This clonotype was seen ten or more times. The chain combines TRBV20-1 with TRBJ1-1; D possibly corresponds to TRBD1 (5 bases). Germline lookup yields CDR1 DFQATT and CDR2 SNEGSKA (reference sequence). There are 12 residues in the CDR3. V dropped 5 bases and J dropped 8 bases, with 15 bases sitting between them. The CDR3 protein is CSARDALMEAFF. The CDR3 coding sequence is TGCAGTGCTCGGGACGCCTTGATGGAAGCTTTCTTT.

This clonotype was counted ten times or more. The chain combines TRBV6-5 with TRBJ1-2; the D gene is possibly TRBD1 (5 bases). Germline assignment: CDR1 MNHEY and CDR2 SVGAGI. V lost 2 bases and J lost 4, with 8 bases in between. CDR3 length: 13 residues. The CDR3 region has the DNA TGTGCCAGCAGTTACGGGGGGGGCTATGGCTACACCTTC. This sequence encodes CASSYGGGYGYTF.

The CDR3 reads CASSPPGGDTQYF. CDR3 nucleotides: TGTGCCAGCTCACCACCAGGGGGCGATACGCAGTATTTT. The gene calls are TRBV18 and TRBJ2-3, with 7 bases lining up with TRBD1. Trimming removed 0 bases from V and 6 bases from J; junction bases left unmatched: 0. This CDR3 spans 13 amino acids. Germline V CDR1 and CDR2: KGHSH, LQKENI.

The gene calls are TRBV7-2 and TRBJ1-1, with D possibly matching TRBD1 (6 bases). The V and J ends lost 4 bases and 4 bases respectively, with 10 bases between them. Germline V lookup: CDR1 SGHTA, CDR2 FQGNSA. This CDR3 contains 13 residues. CDR3 sequence (DNA): TGTGCCAGCAGCTCACAGGGATTCACTGAAGCTTTCTTT. This translates into CASSSQGFTEAFF.

V and J are TRBV7-9 and TRBJ1-4; the D gene is possibly TRBD1 (5 bases). Germline V gives CDR1 SEHNR, CDR2 FQNEAQ (reference sequence). Between the trimmed V and J ends, which lost 7 bases and 7 bases, there was a span of 16 bases. This CDR3 region has 14 residues. DNA of the CDR3: TGTGCCAGCACCCTCCCGGGGGGAGGTGAAAAACTGTTTTTT. Encoded protein: CASTLPGGGEKLFF.

The chain uses TRBV6-5 and TRBJ1-1; TRBD1 matches at 9 bases. The CDR3 is made up of 12 amino acids. Germline CDR1 reads MNHEY; CDR2 reads SVGAGI. Unmatched junction bases numbered 5, after V lost 5 bases and J lost 10 bases. The CDR3 region is CASSQQGASAFF. In DNA, the CDR3 is TGTGCCAGCAGTCAACAGGGGGCTTCAGCTTTCTTT.

The rearrangement uses TRBV7-9 and TRBJ1-2; 7 positions agree with TRBD1. V lost 1 base and J lost 2; bases outside the gene matches: 4. The CDR3 is 15 residues long. The germline gives CDR1 SEHNR, CDR2 FQNEAQ (reference sequence). For the CDR3, the DNA is TGTGCCAGCAGCTTAGGAGGGGGCGAGAACTATGGCTACACCTTC. Its translation is CASSLGGGENYGYTF. Supplemented by reference TRBV7-9 and TRBJ1-2, the full variable domain reads DTGVSQNPRHKITKRGQNVTFRCDPISEHNRLYWYRQTLGQGPEFLTYFQNEAQLEKSRLLSDRFSAERPKGSFSTLEIQRTEQGDSAMYLCASSLGGGENYGYTFGSGTRLTVV.

This clonotype was detected many times. V and J are TRBV11-1 and TRBJ1-1, with a possible D match to TRBD1 (5 bases). V was pared by 1 base and J by 2 bases, with 11 bases between. Per the germline V gene, CDR1 is SGHAT and CDR2 is FQDESV (reference sequence). This CDR3 is 15 amino acids long. The CDR3 reads CASSLVGGTNTEAFF. In nucleotides, the CDR3 is TGTGCCAGCAGCTTAGTCGGCGGGACTAACACTGAAGCTTTCTTT.

In its sample, this clonotype was seen a few times. The rearrangement joins TRBV7-2 to TRBJ2-2; no definite D call. Germline loops: CDR1 SGHTA, CDR2 FQGNSA. The CDR3 is 15 amino acids. V was pared by 4 bases and J by 0 bases, with 9 bases between. The CDR3 region is CASSWPPANTGELFF. CDR3 DNA: TGTGCCAGCAGCTGGCCCCCAGCGAACACCGGGGAGCTGTTTTTT.

This clonotype came up many times. The chain carries TRBV18 and TRBJ2-5, with a weak D call TRBD2 (5 bases). The CDR3 is 12 amino acids. V was shortened by 4 bases and J by 5 bases, with 8 bases between the two germline ends. The germline CDR1 and CDR2 sequences are KGHSH and LQKENI. The CDR3, as DNA: TGTGCCAGCTCACGGGAGTTGGAGACCCAGTACTTC. Translation: CASSRELETQYF.

The chain combines TRBV7-2 with TRBJ1-1, with 7 bases lining up with TRBD1. The CDR3 runs to 16 residues. The germline gives CDR1 SGHTA, CDR2 FQGNSA. J was trimmed by 1 base and V by 2 bases; bases with no gene match: 7. CDR3 DNA sequence: TGTGCCAGCAGCTTAACCCGACAGGGTACGAACACTGAAGCTTTCTTT. Amino acid sequence: CASSLTRQGTNTEAFF.

This clonotype was counted at least ten times. The chain couples TRBV24-1 to TRBJ1-1; possible D gene TRBD1, 5 bases. Germline V gene sequence: CDR1 KGHDR, CDR2 SFDVKD. Trimming took 7 bases from V and 5 from J, leaving 22 bases between them. CDR3 length: 16 residues. CDR3 sequence reads: CATRPGTLDEDTEAFF. In nucleotides, the CDR3 is TGTGCCACCAGGCCCGGGACCCTGGACGAGGATACTGAAGCTTTCTTT.

This sequence joins TRBV20-1 and TRBJ2-7; tentative D call: TRBD2 (6 bases). CDR1 DFQATT and CDR2 SNEGSKA come from the germline V gene (reference sequence). The V and J ends lost 0 bases and 3 bases respectively, with 15 bases between them. The CDR3 spans 15 residues. DNA of the CDR3: TGCAGTGCTAGAGATGGGCCGGGACTTATCTACGAGCAGTACTTC. Its protein product is CSARDGPGLIYEQYF.

The chain employs TRBV5-6 and TRBJ2-1; no firm D call. The CDR3 has 14 residues. Germline V gene data show CDR1 as SGHDT and CDR2 as YYEEEE. V dropped 2 bases and J dropped 4 bases, with 10 bases sitting between them. The CDR3 region has the DNA TGTGCCAGCAGCTTCTATCTGGAGTACAATGAGCAGTTCTTC. Translating it yields CASSFYLEYNEQFF. Full variable domain (rest looked up from reference TRBV5-6 and TRBJ2-1): DAGVTQSPTHLIKTRGQQVTLRCSPKSGHDTVSWYQQALGQGPQFIFQYYEEEERQRGNFPDRFSGHQFPNYSSELNVNALLLGDSALYLCASSFYLEYNEQFFGPGTRLTVL.

The chain joins TRBV4-2 to TRBJ1-1, with no clear D. There are 13 residues in the CDR3. Germline CDR1 is LGHNA and CDR2 is YNFKEQ. Trimming left V 1 base short and J 4 bases short, with 7 bases between. The CDR3 region has the DNA TGTGCCAGCAGCCAAGTATTCGGCACTGAAGCTTTCTTT. Its protein product is CASSQVFGTEAFF.

This chain uses TRBV3-1 with TRBJ1-1; weak D call: TRBD1 (6 bases). V lost 6 bases, J lost 4 bases, and 21 bases lay in between. This CDR3 comprises 16 residues. Germline V gene sequence: CDR1 LGHDT, CDR2 YNNKEL (reference sequence). CDR3 in amino acids: CASSPSTGGWGTEAFF. Written as DNA, the CDR3 is TGTGCCAGCAGTCCCTCGACAGGAGGGTGGGGCACTGAAGCTTTCTTT.

This clonotype appeared a few times. This rearrangement joins TRBV20-1 to TRBJ1-2; D not certain. Germline values: CDR1 DFQATT, CDR2 SNEGSKA (reference sequence). Trimming removed 0 bases from V and 6 bases from J, with 8 bases in between. The CDR3 covers 12 residues. In nucleotides, the CDR3 is TGCAGTGCTAGAGATAACCCGGATGGCTACACCTTC. Protein product: CSARDNPDGYTF.

This clonotype has only a few counts. This chain joins TRBV28 and TRBJ2-3, with D unresolved. The CDR3 extends over 12 amino acids. The V end was cut by 8 bases, the J end by 6 bases, with 12 bases between. The germline CDR1 and CDR2 sequences are MDHEN and SYDVKM. The CDR3 reads CASRRSSDTQYF. The CDR3 coding sequence is TGTGCCAGCCGTAGGAGTTCCGATACGCAGTATTTT.

This clonotype was recorded a few times. The chain recombines TRBV7-3 with TRBJ2-1; TRBD2 matches at 9 bases. The CDR3 contains 18 residues. V dropped 5 bases and J dropped 5; count of bases not matched to a gene: 16. The germline gives CDR1 SGHTA, CDR2 FQGTGA. CDR3 nucleotide sequence: TGTGCCAGCAGCCTAGCCTTTATGGGAGCGGGAGGAAACAATGAGCAGTTCTTC. This sequence encodes CASSLAFMGAGGNNEQFF. The whole variable domain, remainder taken from reference TRBV7-3 and TRBJ2-1, is GAGVSQTPSNKVTEKGKYVELRCDPISGHTALYWYRQSLGQGPEFLIYFQGTGAADDSGLPNDRFFAVRPEGSVSTLKIQRTERGDSAVYLCASSLAFMGAGGNNEQFFGPGTRLTVL.

Ten or more counts support this clonotype. The rearrangement links TRBV28 to TRBJ2-3; TRBD2 matches 10 bases. CDR1 MDHEN and CDR2 SYDVKM come from the germline V gene. This CDR3 has 15 residues. J lost 2 bases, V lost 10 bases, and 9 bases had no gene match. CDR3 sequence reads: CATSRAGGDTDTQYF. CDR3 bases: TGTGCCACATCGAGAGCGGGGGGGGACACAGATACGCAGTATTTT.

This clonotype was counted at least ten times. The rearrangement joins TRBV5-1 to TRBJ1-4, with TRBD1 matching 8 bases. J was trimmed by 7 bases and V by 2 bases; bases with no gene match: 10. Germline assignment: CDR1 SGHRS and CDR2 YFSETQ. This CDR3 contains 16 residues. CDR3 region: CASSLRPRDRPEKLFF. In nucleotides, the CDR3 is TGCGCCAGCAGCTTAAGACCGCGGGACAGGCCTGAAAAACTGTTTTTT.

This clonotype was seen a few times. The V gene is TRBV19, the J gene TRBJ2-4; 8 positions match TRBD1. From germline, CDR1 is LNHDA and CDR2 SQIVND (reference sequence). V dropped 6 bases and J dropped 6; count of bases not matched to a gene: 4. The CDR3 is made up of 13 amino acids. The CDR3 spells CASSQGQANIQYF. CDR3 coding DNA: TGTGCCAGTAGCCAGGGACAGGCAAACATTCAGTACTTC.

This clonotype was seen more than once but under ten times. The rearrangement uses TRBV27 and TRBJ1-1; 12 bases match TRBD1. The CDR3 sequence is 17 residues long. Trimming took 7 bases from V and 5 from J; bases not matched to a gene: 14. The V gene's germline CDR1 is MNHEY and CDR2 SMNVEV (reference sequence). The CDR3 coding sequence is TGTGCCAGCAACAGGAAAGGGACAGGGGGCGCTAGGACTGAAGCTTTCTTT. Translating gives CASNRKGTGGARTEAFF.